The sequence of this T cell receptor beta chain was determined in a study of T cells in narcolepsy. The repertoire was sequenced with immunoSEQ multiplex PCR; TCRdb's copy has only in-frame clones and lacks some. The sample contains some 30,000 clones, 82% of which appear only once. Germline CDR1 MNHNY, CDR2 SVGAGI (reference sequence). This CDR3 comprises 13 residues. V was pared by 2 bases and J by 5 bases, with 10 bases between. The sequenced sample consisted of CD45RA- memory CD4+ T cells from PBMCs. The chain recombines TRBV6-6 with TRBJ2-7; a possible D gene is TRBD1 (6 bases). This sequence was found in a human donor with narcolepsy. Here the CDR3 DNA reads TGTGCCAGCAGTTACCAGGGGCTGCACGAGCAGTACTTC. Translated, it gives CASSYQGLHEQYF.